This T cell receptor (beta chain) was retrieved from a study of a mutant IDH1 vaccine in newly diagnosed glioma. Regarding time point: week 47, end of study. With topical imiquimod, each dose of the vaccine consisted of 300 ug of mutant IDH1 20-mer peptide. The table came from immunoSEQ multiplex PCR; TCRdb's copy has only in-frame clones and leaves some out. The sample carries 30,000 or so clones, about 80% recorded once. The CDR3 is made up of 12 amino acids. Germline values: CDR1 SGHRS, CDR2 YFSETQ. Between the trimmed V and J ends, which lost 4 bases and 5 bases, there was a span of 7 bases. As concerns this clone: The antigen remains unidentified.

The J gene is TRBJ2-1, the V gene TRBV5-1; D gene unclear. The sample consisted of PBMCs, taken from a glioma patient whose treatment included an IDH1 peptide vaccine. The receptor's source is a man in his thirties or forties with glioma. The CDR3 region is CASSPVNNEQFF. CDR3 sequence (DNA): TGCGCCAGCAGCCCTGTAAACAATGAGCAGTTCTTC.